This TCR beta chain came from a study of blood T cell repertoires in COVID-19. The CDR3 is 18 residues long. V dropped 6 bases and J dropped 9; count of bases not matched to a gene: 17. Germline V gene lookup returns CDR1 MNHEY and CDR2 SVGEGT. Here immunoSEQ multiplex PCR was the method, and the copy in TCRdb shows in-frame clones only, minus some. Among 350,000 to 450,000 clones listed, roughly 90% were seen once. The chain recombines TRBV6-2 or TRBV6-3 with TRBJ2-1; 13 bases line up with TRBD2. The clonotype comes from a woman aged 40-49 years with COVID-19, enrolled during active disease. The source material was peripheral blood. The CDR3 loop reads CASSRTSGRGGHNGEQFF. The CDR3, as DNA: TGTGCCAGCAGCCGGACTAGCGGGAGAGGGGGTCACAATGGTGAGCAGTTCTTC.